These 31 T cell receptor beta chains came from one sample sequenced in a study of identical twins. TCRdb re-called the 5' RACE reads with MiXCR, one entry per CDR3 protein. The repertoire consists of about 470,000 distinct CDR3 sequences, with approximately 24% occurring once and the leading ten covering around 3%. The sample also formed part of further work on T cells expressing NK-cell markers.

The source material was CD4+ T cells sorted from blood. The receptors derive from a woman between 18 and 29 years old in good health.

This clonotype was seen many times. The V gene is TRBV29-1, the J gene TRBJ2-5; a possible D gene is TRBD1 (6 bases). The length of the CDR3 is 13 residues. V lost 4 bases, J lost 2 bases, and 11 bases lay in between. Germline V lookup: CDR1 SQVTM, CDR2 ANQGSEA. The CDR3 DNA is TGCAGCGTTGGCACAGGGTTGCAAGAGACCCAGTACTTC. Translated: CSVGTGLQETQYF. Together with reference TRBV29-1 and TRBJ2-5, the CDR3 gives the full variable domain: SAVISQKPSRDICQRGTSLTIQCQVDSQVTMMFWYRQQPGQSLTLIATANQGSEATYESGFVIDKFPISRPNLTFSTLTVSNMSPEDSSIYLCSVGTGLQETQYFGPGTRLLVL.

This clonotype showed up just a few times. This chain connects TRBV15 to TRBJ1-1; D is undetermined. Germline CDR1 is LNHNV and CDR2 is YYDKDF (reference sequence). The germline V and J ends were trimmed by 3 bases and 0 bases, with 5 bases remaining between them. The CDR3 covers 13 residues. CDR3 nucleotides: TGTGCCACCAGCAGCAGGTTGAACACTGAAGCTTTCTTT. Its protein is CATSSRLNTEAFF.

V gene TRBV29-1 combines with J gene TRBJ2-5; possible D gene TRBD2, 6 bases. V lost 3 bases, J lost 2 bases, and 13 bases lay in between. The germline CDR1 and CDR2 sequences are SQVTM and ANQGSEA. This CDR3 has 14 residues. The CDR3 loop reads CSVDRLGTQETQYF. The CDR3 DNA reads as TGCAGCGTTGACCGCCTCGGGACTCAAGAGACCCAGTACTTC.

The table lists this clonotype with a few counts. The V gene is TRBV7-2, the J gene TRBJ2-7; TRBD1 might be the D (7 bases). Germline V lookup: CDR1 SGHTA, CDR2 FQGNSA. The length of the CDR3 is 15 residues. Trimming took off 2 bases at V and 2 bases at J, with 13 bases between the two ends. The CDR3 DNA is TGTGCCAGCAGCTTAAACAGGGGAGGAACCTACGAGCAGTACTTC. This codes for CASSLNRGGTYEQYF.

V is TRBV5-5 and J is TRBJ2-1, with TRBD1 matching 8 bases. With 7 bases clipped from V and 4 bases from J, the junction kept 7 bases outside the gene matches. The germline V gene has CDR1 SGHKS and CDR2 YYEKEE (reference sequence). The CDR3 runs 14 residues. The DNA for the CDR3 is TGTGCCAGCGGACAGGGCGGTATATACAATGAGCAGTTCTTC. Protein: CASGQGGIYNEQFF. The whole variable domain, remainder taken from reference TRBV5-5 and TRBJ2-1, is DAGVTQSPTHLIKTRGQQVTLRCSPISGHKSVSWYQQVLGQGPQFIFQYYEKEERGRGNFPDRFSARQFPNYSSELNVNALLLGDSALYLCASGQGGIYNEQFFGPGTRLTVL.

This clonotype came up a few times. The rearrangement joins TRBV5-1 to TRBJ2-1; D possibly uses TRBD1 or TRBD2 (5 bases each). CDR1 is SGHRS and CDR2 is YFSETQ in the germline V gene. V lost 4 bases and J lost 4, with 15 bases in between. The CDR3 length is 15 residues. CDR3 residues: CASSPRDGRYNEQFF. CDR3 DNA sequence: TGCGCCAGCAGCCCCCGGGACGGAAGATACAATGAGCAGTTCTTC.

This clonotype was counted between two and nine times. V is TRBV3-1 and J is TRBJ1-1; D remains ambiguous. Germline V gene sequence: CDR1 LGHDT, CDR2 YNNKEL (reference sequence). Trimming removed 2 bases from V and 1 base from J, with 14 bases in between. This CDR3 is 16 amino acids long. The CDR3 sequence is CASSQMNSRSNTEAFF. The CDR3 DNA reads TGTGCCAGCAGCCAAATGAATTCCAGGTCGAACACTGAAGCTTTCTTT.

Comments on this clonotype: Germline is not matched at one junction end, which may reflect a read error. The chain couples TRBV6-1 to TRBJ2-1, with 8 bases matching TRBD2. The CDR3 sequence is 11 residues long. The V gene's germline CDR1 is MNHNS and CDR2 SASEGT. CDR3 region: CASSDGTRLSF. CDR3 nucleotides: TGTGCCAGCAGCGACGGGACTAGGCTTTCCTTC.

This clonotype was observed a handful of times. The CDR3 protein is CSAARGQQRGDQPQHF. CDR3 in DNA: TGCAGTGCCGCCCGGGGACAACAAAGAGGCGATCAGCCCCAGCATTTT. This rearrangement joins TRBV20-1 to TRBJ1-5; possible D gene TRBD1, 6 bases. The CDR3 is 16 amino acids. V was shortened by 6 bases and J by 5 bases, with 23 bases between the two germline ends. Germline values: CDR1 DFQATT, CDR2 SNEGSKA (reference sequence).

The chain recombines TRBV5-1 with TRBJ2-2; D is perhaps TRBD2 (5 bases). The length of the CDR3 is 16 residues. From germline, CDR1 is SGHRS and CDR2 YFSETQ. V was clipped by 0 bases and J by 0 bases, with 9 bases between them. For the CDR3, the DNA is TGCGCCAGCAGCTTGGGCGGAGGCGCGAACACCGGGGAGCTGTTTTTT. As protein: CASSLGGGANTGELFF.

A few counts support this clonotype. This chain joins TRBV2 and TRBJ2-5, with 7 positions matching TRBD2. This CDR3 spans 13 amino acids. V trimming: 4 bases; J trimming: 6 bases; junction bases outside the gene matches: 5. CDR1 SNHLY and CDR2 FYNNEI come from the germline V gene. CDR3 sequence reads: CASSGRTSKTQYF. Here the CDR3 DNA reads TGTGCCAGCAGTGGACGGACTAGTAAGACCCAGTACTTC. Based on the CDR3 plus reference TRBV2 and TRBJ2-5, the full variable domain is EPEVTQTPSHQVTQMGQEVILRCVPISNHLYFYWYRQILGQKVEFLVSFYNNEISEKSEIFDDQFSVERPDGSNFTLKIRSTKLEDSAMYFCASSGRTSKTQYFGPGTRLLVL.

The DNA of the CDR3 is TGCAGTGCTAGAGATGGTAGCCGGAATGAGCAGTTCTTC. Amino acids: CSARDGSRNEQFF. The chain employs TRBV20-1 and TRBJ2-1; D remains ambiguous. Germline V lookup: CDR1 DFQATT, CDR2 SNEGSKA (reference sequence). Trimming shortened V by 0 bases and J by 7 bases, and 10 bases separated the two germline ends. The CDR3 runs to 13 residues.

The rearrangement joins TRBV27 to TRBJ1-4; tentatively, D is TRBD1 (5 bases). Germline CDR1 and CDR2: MNHEY and SMNVEV (reference sequence). Trimming left V 3 bases short and J 5 bases short, with 7 bases between. The CDR3 has 13 amino acids. The CDR3 spells CASSFQGNEKLFF. The CDR3 DNA reads TGTGCCAGCAGTTTCCAGGGAAATGAAAAACTGTTTTTT.

The table lists this clonotype with a few counts. The chain joins TRBV5-1 to TRBJ2-7; TRBD1 aligns across 8 bases. With V trimmed by 0 bases and J by 3 bases, 5 bases remained unmatched. This CDR3 has 15 amino acids. Germline V gene sequence: CDR1 SGHRS, CDR2 YFSETQ. The CDR3 loop is CASSLGTGWDYEQYF. CDR3 sequence (DNA): TGCGCCAGCAGCTTGGGGACAGGGTGGGACTACGAGCAGTACTTC.

The CDR3 DNA follows: TGTGCCAGCAGCGTGACAACCATCCGGTACAATGAGCAGTTCTTC. Its translation: CASSVTTIRYNEQFF. This chain links TRBV9 with TRBJ2-1, with D unresolved. CDR3 length: 15 amino acids. Germline V gives CDR1 SGDLS, CDR2 YYNGEE. The ends were cut back, 2 bases at V and 4 bases at J, with 13 bases in the middle.

V gene TRBV5-1 combines with J gene TRBJ2-2, with unresolved D. The CDR3 is 15 residues long. Germline V gives CDR1 SGHRS, CDR2 YFSETQ. The V gene lost 4 bases and the J gene lost 6 bases, with 16 bases spanning the gap. The CDR3 nucleotides read TGCGCCAGCAGCCGGGCCGGCAGGATCCCCGGGGAGCTGTTTTTT. As protein: CASSRAGRIPGELFF.

This chain connects TRBV6-6 to TRBJ2-7; D not resolved. The germline V gene has CDR1 MNHNY and CDR2 SVGAGI (reference sequence). The V end was cut by 8 bases, the J end by 5 bases, with 16 bases between. The CDR3 totals 13 residues. CDR3 bases: TGTGCCAGCTGCCTCTGGGGTTCCCACGAGCAGTACTTC. Translated, it gives CASCLWGSHEQYF.

The chain couples TRBV5-1 to TRBJ2-3; TRBD1 might be the D (6 bases). Trimming pared 1 base from V and 7 bases from J, leaving 16 bases between. The CDR3 covers 15 residues. The germline V gene encodes CDR1 SGHRS and CDR2 YFSETQ. CDR3 amino acids: CASSLWGQGRHTQYF. The CDR3 DNA reads as TGCGCCAGCAGCTTGTGGGGGCAGGGGCGGCATACGCAGTATTTT. The variable domain in full, with the rest retrieved from reference TRBV5-1 and TRBJ2-3, is KAGVTQTPRYLIKTRGQQVTLSCSPISGHRSVSWYQQTPGQGLQFLFEYFSETQRNKGNFPGRFSGRQFSNSRSEMNVSTLELGDSALYLCASSLWGQGRHTQYFGPGTRLTVL.

The CDR3 loop reads CASSLNPTSDYEQYF. CDR3 sequence (DNA): TGTGCCAGCAGCTTAAATCCAACCAGCGACTACGAGCAGTACTTC. The rearrangement uses TRBV11-2 and TRBJ2-7; D gene ambiguous. Trimming removed 2 bases from V and 3 bases from J, with 14 bases in between. This CDR3 spans 15 amino acids. CDR1 and CDR2 (germline): SGHAT, FQNNGV.

This clonotype was observed a few times. This chain connects TRBV5-1 to TRBJ2-2, with 7 nucleotides matching TRBD2. Germline loops: CDR1 SGHRS, CDR2 YFSETQ. This CDR3 has 17 amino acids. Germline trimming cut 4 bases from V and 1 base from J; bases unmatched to any gene: 10. This CDR3 reads CASSKAPSGMNTGELFF. The CDR3 DNA reads as TGCGCCAGCAGCAAGGCACCTAGCGGAATGAACACCGGGGAGCTGTTTTTT.

V gene TRBV21-1 combines with J gene TRBJ1-1; the D call TRBD1 from the table was never checked on the DNA. TRBV21-1 is a pseudogene. The CDR3 is made up of 12 amino acids. The CDR3 is CATLGGGPEAFF. In DNA form, the CDR3 reads TGTGCCACCCTGGGTGGGGGGCCTGAAGCTTTCTTT.

The chain joins TRBV5-1 to TRBJ2-7; 8 bases match TRBD2. With V trimmed by 4 bases and J by 4 bases, 10 bases remained unmatched. Per germline, CDR1 SGHRS and CDR2 YFSETQ. This CDR3 is built from 15 residues. The CDR3 loop is CASSTTAAGGYEQYF. CDR3 nucleotides: TGCGCCAGCAGCACTACTGCGGCGGGGGGTTACGAGCAGTACTTC.

This clonotype came up a few times. The V call is TRBV5-1, the J call TRBJ2-5; D is uncertain. Germline CDR1 reads SGHRS; CDR2 reads YFSETQ. The V end was cut by 6 bases, the J end by 2 bases, with 11 bases between. The CDR3 runs 13 residues. Written as DNA, the CDR3 is TGCGCCAGCAAGGAAGACTGGCAAGAGACCCAGTACTTC. This encodes CASKEDWQETQYF.

This clonotype has just a few counts. The chain employs TRBV20-1 and TRBJ1-2; 7 bases match TRBD1. The CDR3 sequence is 10 residues long. Trimming removed 4 bases from V and 7 bases from J; junction bases left unmatched: 0. CDR1 and CDR2 from the germline V gene are DFQATT and SNEGSKA (reference sequence). CDR3 amino acids: CSATGGGYTF. The CDR3 DNA follows: TGCAGTGCTACAGGGGGTGGCTACACCTTC.

This clonotype was seen only a few times. J is TRBJ2-1 and V is TRBV20-1; no clear D gene. Trimming cost V 4 bases and J 4 bases, with 11 bases left between them. Germline lookup yields CDR1 DFQATT and CDR2 SNEGSKA (reference sequence). The length of the CDR3 is 13 residues. This chain's CDR3 is CSAKRGLYNEQFF. CDR3 nucleotide sequence: TGCAGTGCTAAGAGAGGCCTATACAATGAGCAGTTCTTC.

The V and J genes are TRBV5-1 and TRBJ2-5; the match to TRBD2 covers 8 bases. The length of the CDR3 is 16 residues. The ends lost 4 bases at V and 2 bases at J; junction bases unmatched: 10. Germline V gene data show CDR1 as SGHRS and CDR2 as YFSETQ. The CDR3 is CASSLSGGGLQETQYF. The CDR3 DNA follows: TGCGCCAGCAGCCTCTCTGGCGGGGGGCTACAAGAGACCCAGTACTTC.

This clonotype has only one observation. The chain carries TRBV6-6 and TRBJ1-2; unclear D gene. The germline gives CDR1 MNHNY, CDR2 SVGAGI (reference sequence). This CDR3 is 12 amino acids long. The germline V and J ends were trimmed by 5 bases and 7 bases, with 11 bases remaining between them. The CDR3 nucleotides read TGTGCCAGCAGTGACCCGCTCGGTGGCTACACCTTC. Translated, it gives CASSDPLGGYTF.

This clonotype occurred a few times. The rearrangement uses TRBV3-1 and TRBJ2-7, with 7 positions matching TRBD2. The trim removed 6 bases at V and 6 bases at J, leaving 8 bases unmatched. This CDR3 has 13 amino acids. Per the germline V gene, CDR1 is LGHDT and CDR2 is YNNKEL (reference sequence). The CDR3 nucleotides read TGTGCCAGCAGTCTCATGGGAGGGGCCGAGCAGTACTTC. Protein product: CASSLMGGAEQYF.

V usage is TRBV27 and J usage is TRBJ2-7; TRBD1 might be the D (6 bases). The germline V gene encodes CDR1 MNHEY and CDR2 SMNVEV (reference sequence). Trimming removed 10 bases at V and 4 bases at J, with 20 bases between. There are 14 residues in the CDR3. CDR3 in DNA: TGTGCCACCCGAAAGGGCCGAGGGGGTTACGAGCAGTACTTC. Translated: CATRKGRGGYEQYF.

This clonotype was recorded only once. The chain recombines TRBV6-2 or TRBV6-3 with TRBJ2-3; D unclear. CDR3 length: 15 amino acids. The germline V and J ends were trimmed by 4 bases and 1 base, with 12 bases remaining between them. Germline assignment: CDR1 MNHEY and CDR2 SVGEGT. This chain's CDR3 is CASSSTRSGTDTQYF. The CDR3 DNA follows: TGTGCCAGCAGTTCGACGCGGAGCGGCACAGATACGCAGTATTTT.

This clonotype was detected a few times. This chain joins TRBV20-1 and TRBJ2-2; the D gene is possibly TRBD2 (5 bases). V lost 6 bases, J lost 5 bases, and 13 bases lay in between. This CDR3 contains 13 residues. Germline assignment: CDR1 DFQATT and CDR2 SNEGSKA (reference sequence). The CDR3 DNA reads TGCAGTGCCCCGGACTCGGGAACCGGGGAGCTGTTTTTT. Protein product: CSAPDSGTGELFF.